These 23 T cell receptor beta chains were all obtained from the same sample, sequenced in a study of PD-1 blockade in mismatch repair-deficient tumors. TCRdb keeps only in-frame clones here, not all; method: immunoSEQ multiplex PCR. This table holds fewer than 20,000 clones, about 86% found once. The sequencing used PBMCs, collected 4 weeks after starting pembrolizumab. These receptors were collected from an adult with mismatch repair-deficient cancer.

The chain is built from TRBV7-3 and TRBJ2-1; a possible D gene is TRBD1 (7 bases). The CDR3 has 13 residues. V lost 5 bases and J 6 bases, leaving 11 bases between the germline ends. Germline-derived CDR1 and CDR2 are SGHTA and FQGTGA. In DNA form, the CDR3 reads TGTGCCAGCAGCCAGGGGGGACCCAATGAGCAGTTCTTC. Translation gives CASSQGGPNEQFF.

This clone was seen once. The V and J genes are TRBV9 and TRBJ2-7; D remains unclear. The V gene lost 4 bases and the J gene lost 0 bases, with 11 bases spanning the gap. Looked up from germline, CDR1 is SGDLS and CDR2 is YYNGEE. The CDR3 totals 14 residues. The CDR3 DNA reads as TGTGCCAGCAGCCCCCGCCTCAGCTCCTACGAGCAGTACTTC. Translating gives CASSPRLSSYEQYF.

This clone has only one observation. The chain links TRBV6-4 to TRBJ2-2; D gene unclear. The germline CDR1 and CDR2 sequences are MRHNA and SNTAGT. The length of the CDR3 is 14 residues. The V end was cut by 3 bases, the J end by 4 bases, with 9 bases between. As DNA, the CDR3 is TGTGCCAGCAGTGAGGCGGTAGTCACCGGGGAGCTGTTTTTT. The encoded protein is CASSEAVVTGELFF.

Written as DNA, the CDR3 is TGTGCCACCAGCAGCGGTGGGCTTATCAATGGCTACACCTTC. Translated: CATSSGGLINGYTF. This chain connects TRBV15 to TRBJ1-2; D unclear. Germline V lookup: CDR1 LNHNV, CDR2 YYDKDF (reference sequence). The CDR3 is 14 residues long. V was cut by 3 bases and J by 6 bases, with 14 bases left in between.

This rearrangement joins TRBV27 to TRBJ2-7; 8 bases fit TRBD1. CDR3 size: 14 residues. With 2 bases clipped from V and 5 bases from J, the junction kept 5 bases outside the gene matches. Germline CDR1 is MNHEY and CDR2 is SMNVEV (reference sequence). The CDR3 loop is CASSLGRGPNEQYF. The CDR3 coding sequence is TGTGCCAGCAGTTTAGGCAGGGGGCCGAACGAGCAGTACTTC.

This sequence joins TRBV2 and TRBJ2-7, with unresolved D. The V end was cut by 5 bases, the J end by 10 bases, with 12 bases between. This CDR3 has 11 amino acids. CDR1 and CDR2 from the germline V gene are SNHLY and FYNNEI. The CDR3 nucleotides are TGTGCCAGCAGTTATCAGTACAACCAGTACTTC. It encodes CASSYQYNQYF.

This chain links TRBV7-9 with TRBJ2-7; 7 bases agree with TRBD2. This CDR3 is built from 14 residues. CDR1 and CDR2 from the germline V gene are SEHNR and FQNEAQ (reference sequence). The J segment lost 2 bases and the V segment lost 0 bases, leaving 1 base of the junction unmatched. The CDR3: CASSLALAAYEQYF. CDR3 nucleotide sequence: TGTGCCAGCAGCTTAGCGCTAGCGGCCTACGAGCAGTACTTC.

The V and J genes are TRBV9 and TRBJ2-7; 9 bases are a match to TRBD1. This CDR3 has 14 amino acids. The V gene end was trimmed by 8 bases and the J gene end by 2 bases; junction bases not matched to a gene: 8. The germline CDR1 and CDR2 sequences are SGDLS and YYNGEE. CDR3 region: CASERGTGPYEQYF. The CDR3 nucleotides are TGTGCCAGTGAGAGGGGGACAGGGCCCTACGAGCAGTACTTC. Drawing the rest from reference TRBV9 and TRBJ2-7, the complete variable domain is DSGVTQTPKHLITATGQRVTLRCSPRSGDLSVYWYQQSLDQGLQFLIQYYNGEERAKGNILERFSAQQFPDLHSELNLSSLELGDSALYFCASERGTGPYEQYFGPGTRLTVT.

The chain joins TRBV4-1 to TRBJ1-6, with D tentatively TRBD1 (6 bases). The CDR3 extends over 15 amino acids. V lost 0 bases and J lost 10, with 13 bases in between. Per the germline V gene, CDR1 is MGHRA and CDR2 is YSYEKL. CDR3 nucleotides: TGCGCCAGCAGCCAAGAGGCAGGGGAACAATCACCCCTCCACTTT. It codes for CASSQEAGEQSPLHF.

The rearrangement links TRBV9 to TRBJ2-2, with 9 bases matching TRBD2. Germline CDR1 SGDLS, CDR2 YYNGEE. The V and J ends lost 0 bases and 4 bases, in that order; junction bases with no gene match: 4. The CDR3 consists of 16 residues. The DNA of the CDR3 is TGTGCCAGCAGCGTAGTGGCTAGCGGGATCACCGGGGAGCTGTTTTTT. It translates to CASSVVASGITGELFF.

This chain links TRBV11-2 with TRBJ2-4; no definite D call. V was shortened by 5 bases and J by 10 bases, with 15 bases between the two germline ends. The CDR3 runs to 13 residues. The V gene's germline CDR1 is SGHAT and CDR2 FQNNGV. The CDR3 here is CASSPSLQWIQYF. Here the CDR3 DNA reads TGTGCCAGCAGCCCCTCCCTACAGTGGATTCAGTACTTC.

V usage is TRBV27 and J usage is TRBJ2-5; 10 bases are shared with TRBD2. Germline-derived CDR1 and CDR2 are MNHEY and SMNVEV (reference sequence). V gave up 3 bases and J gave up 4 bases; unmatched junction bases: 17. The CDR3 consists of 19 residues. In nucleotides, the CDR3 is TGTGCCAGCAGTTTTAAAGACGAGGTGGCTAGCGGGAGAGCAGAGACCCAGTACTTC. It encodes CASSFKDEVASGRAETQYF.

The chain couples TRBV6-1 to TRBJ1-3, with D hard to call. The V gene lost 8 bases and the J gene lost 0 bases, with 14 bases spanning the gap. There are 15 residues in the CDR3. Germline lookup yields CDR1 MNHNS and CDR2 SASEGT. The CDR3 bases are TGTGCCAGCCTTATAGCAAGTTTCTCTGGAAACACCATATATTTT. It yields the protein CASLIASFSGNTIYF.

This clone has a single count. The chain joins TRBV7-2 to TRBJ1-2; D is ambiguous. The germline V gene has CDR1 SGHTA and CDR2 FQGNSA. Between the trimmed V and J ends, which lost 3 bases and 5 bases, there was a span of 10 bases. CDR3 length: 13 residues. CDR3 region: CASSFSVDYGYTF. The DNA for the CDR3 is TGTGCCAGCAGCTTCAGTGTTGATTATGGCTACACCTTC.

The chain recombines TRBV18 with TRBJ2-7, with TRBD1 identical over 8 bases. Germline values: CDR1 KGHSH, CDR2 LQKENI. J gave up 2 bases and V 6 bases, and 3 bases lay outside the gene matches. The CDR3 has 13 residues. CDR3: CASSWTGPYEQYF. The DNA of the CDR3 is TGTGCCAGCTCGTGGACAGGGCCCTACGAGCAGTACTTC.

This chain links TRBV15 with TRBJ2-1; D ambiguous. This CDR3 is 14 amino acids long. Germline assignment: CDR1 LNHNV and CDR2 YYDKDF (reference sequence). V lost 1 base and J 8 bases, leaving 12 bases between the germline ends. The CDR3 here is CATSRVTPRDEQFF. For the CDR3, the DNA is TGTGCCACCAGCAGAGTTACCCCTCGGGATGAGCAGTTCTTC.

The rearrangement links TRBV5-1 to TRBJ1-1, with 9 bases matching TRBD1. V gave up 0 bases and J gave up 1 base; unmatched junction bases: 7. Germline loops: CDR1 SGHRS, CDR2 YFSETQ. The CDR3 is 17 residues long. CDR3 DNA sequence: TGCGCCAGCAGCTTGGGAGGGACAGGGTCCCAGAACACTGAAGCTTTCTTT. It codes for CASSLGGTGSQNTEAFF. The variable domain in full, with the rest retrieved from reference TRBV5-1 and TRBJ1-1, is KAGVTQTPRYLIKTRGQQVTLSCSPISGHRSVSWYQQTPGQGLQFLFEYFSETQRNKGNFPGRFSGRQFSNSRSEMNVSTLELGDSALYLCASSLGGTGSQNTEAFFGQGTRLTVV.

V gene TRBV29-1 combines with J gene TRBJ1-2; TRBD1 matches 8 bases. Germline-derived CDR1 and CDR2 are SQVTM and ANQGSEA. The CDR3 loop spans 15 amino acids. Losses at the gene ends were 8 bases for V and 0 bases for J; bases not matched to a gene: 11. CDR3: CSLTGTGTSNYGYTF. The DNA of the CDR3 is TGCAGCCTGACCGGGACAGGAACCTCTAACTATGGCTACACCTTC.

This clone has more than one count but fewer than ten. The gene calls are TRBV9 and TRBJ2-5, with TRBD2 identical over 8 bases. This CDR3 spans 14 amino acids. Trimming removed 3 bases from V and 3 bases from J; junction bases left unmatched: 4. Per germline, CDR1 SGDLS and CDR2 YYNGEE. Written as DNA, the CDR3 is TGTGCCAGCAGCGAGGTAGCGGGGAAAGAGACCCAGTACTTC. This gives the protein CASSEVAGKETQYF.

The chain joins TRBV5-1 to TRBJ1-2, with D unresolved. The germline V gene has CDR1 SGHRS and CDR2 YFSETQ. The CDR3 runs to 14 residues. Trimming cost V 4 bases and J 0 bases, with 10 bases left between them. DNA for the CDR3: TGCGCCAGCAGCCCCGGAGATACTAACTATGGCTACACCTTC. As protein: CASSPGDTNYGYTF.

The chain recombines TRBV7-9 with TRBJ2-7; unclear D gene. The V gene lost 2 bases and the J gene lost 6 bases, with 11 bases spanning the gap. The CDR3 is 13 residues long. The V gene's germline CDR1 is SEHNR and CDR2 FQNEAQ (reference sequence). CDR3 sequence (DNA): TGTGCCAGCAGCTTAAGTCTGTCCGGCGAGCAGTACTTC. As protein: CASSLSLSGEQYF.

The rearrangement links TRBV4-1 to TRBJ1-2, with TRBD1 as a possible D gene (5 bases). Between the trimmed V and J ends, which lost 0 bases and 8 bases, there was a span of 10 bases. Germline V gene sequence: CDR1 MGHRA, CDR2 YSYEKL. CDR3 length: 13 residues. CDR3 sequence reads: CASSQDSGVGYTF. The DNA of the CDR3 is TGCGCCAGCAGCCAAGATTCGGGGGTAGGCTACACCTTC.

The chain uses TRBV27 and TRBJ2-1, with 10 bases identical to TRBD2. After removal of 5 bases from V and 8 bases from J, the junction contained 12 bases not matched to a gene. The CDR3 is made up of 16 amino acids. Germline V gene sequence: CDR1 MNHEY, CDR2 SMNVEV (reference sequence). Written as DNA, the CDR3 is TGTGCCAGCAGTCAACGACAAGCGGGAGGGCCATATGAGCAGTTCTTC. Protein product: CASSQRQAGGPYEQFF.